This T cell receptor (beta chain) derives from a study of PD-1 blockade in classical Hodgkin lymphoma. Time point reported: cycle 4 day 1 (C4D1), after less than 7 weeks of nivolumab. Every patient had relapsed following autologous stem cell transplantation, and cohorts differed in brentuximab vedotin exposure. CD8+ T cell isolation from thawed PBMCs was performed by magnetic negative selection. Progressive disease, partial response or complete response was each patient's best response. Generated by immunoSEQ multiplex PCR, the TCRdb table keeps only in-frame clones and is missing some. The data contain around 15,000 clones, about nine tenths of them singletons. The study's findings and limits: Complete responders' baseline diversity resembled that of newly diagnosed patients. Repertoire difference causes, possibly disease activity or prior therapy, remain undefined.

The CDR3 runs to 17 residues. Trimming cost V 1 base and J 2 bases, with 16 bases left between them. Germline CDR1 reads SGHVS; CDR2 reads FQNEAQ. To note about this clone: The antigen remains undetermined.

This sequence joins TRBV7-8 and TRBJ2-3, with unresolved D. This clonotype was sampled from a human donor with classical Hodgkin lymphoma. The source material was CD8+ T cells from blood, sampled before the fourth cycle of nivolumab. CDR3 loop: CASSLDGRRGLTDTQYF. The CDR3 DNA is TGTGCCAGCAGCTTAGATGGTCGGCGCGGCCTCACAGATACGCAGTATTTT.